These 19 T cell receptor beta chains share one sample of origin, sequenced in a study of technical replicates of blood from a few donors. Produced via immunoSEQ multiplex PCR; TCRdb's table is partial and in-frame only. The table records tens of thousands of clones, 90% to 95% of them present only once. The sample comprised PBMCs. These receptor sequences come from a human donor in good health. Some clones in this sample may be carry-over from other donors' samples.

This rearrangement joins TRBV9 to TRBJ1-4; D is ambiguous. Germline V lookup: CDR1 SGDLS, CDR2 YYNGEE. Trimming left V 0 bases short and J 8 bases short, with 14 bases between. There are 15 residues in the CDR3. The CDR3 DNA is TGTGCCAGCAGCGTAGATGGAGGCCAAAGGGAAAAACTGTTTTTT. It yields the protein CASSVDGGQREKLFF.

The rearrangement uses TRBV5-1 and TRBJ2-7, with D possibly matching TRBD1 (5 bases). Germline assignment: CDR1 SGHRS and CDR2 YFSETQ. The CDR3 extends over 14 amino acids. Trimming removed 0 bases at V and 4 bases at J, with 11 bases between. CDR3 loop: CASSLEGPKYEQYF. CDR3 nucleotide sequence: TGCGCCAGCAGCTTGGAGGGGCCAAAATACGAGCAGTACTTC.

V gene TRBV18 combines with J gene TRBJ2-4; possibly TRBD1 for D (6 bases). Germline CDR1 KGHSH, CDR2 LQKENI. The CDR3 runs to 14 residues. V shed 1 base and J shed 8 bases, with 12 bases lying between them. CDR3 protein: CASSPLGGADIQYF. CDR3 nucleotide sequence: TGTGCCAGCTCACCACTAGGGGGAGCGGACATTCAGTACTTC.

Only one count was recorded for this clone. V and J are TRBV4-1 and TRBJ2-1; TRBD1 matches 7 bases. With V trimmed by 2 bases and J by 3 bases, 7 bases remained unmatched. This CDR3 region has 16 residues. CDR1 and CDR2 from the germline V gene are MGHRA and YSYEKL. The CDR3 bases are TGCGCCAGCAGCCAATCTGGGACAGATCTCTACAATGAGCAGTTCTTC. Residues: CASSQSGTDLYNEQFF.

This rearrangement joins TRBV30 to TRBJ1-3; D gene ambiguous. The germline V gene encodes CDR1 GTSNPN and CDR2 SVGIG (reference sequence). The CDR3 covers 13 residues. V lost 1 base and J lost 0, with 4 bases in between. CDR3 sequence reads: CAWSDYSGNTIYF. CDR3 DNA sequence: TGTGCCTGGAGTGATTACTCTGGAAACACCATATATTTT.

V and J are TRBV6-5 and TRBJ1-5, with D perhaps matching TRBD1 (5 bases). Looked up from germline, CDR1 is MNHEY and CDR2 is SVGAGI. The CDR3 is 14 residues long. Trimming removed 4 bases from V and 6 bases from J, with 13 bases in between. The DNA for the CDR3 is TGTGCCAGCAGTTCCCGGGGGGAGGGTCAGCCCCAGCATTTT. This sequence encodes CASSSRGEGQPQHF.

The gene calls are TRBV27 and TRBJ2-1, with 7 positions matching TRBD2. The CDR3 runs 13 residues. The germline V gene has CDR1 MNHEY and CDR2 SMNVEV (reference sequence). Germline trimming cut 6 bases from V and 4 bases from J; bases unmatched to any gene: 3. Here the CDR3 DNA reads TGTGCCAGCAGGGCTAGCGGATACAATGAGCAGTTCTTC. Translated: CASRASGYNEQFF.

This chain links TRBV18 with TRBJ1-5; possibly TRBD1 for D (6 bases). The CDR3 sequence is 13 residues long. V was cut by 2 bases and J by 7 bases, with 9 bases left in between. CDR1 is KGHSH, CDR2 LQKENI, per germline. The CDR3 protein is CASSPGGGQPQHF. The DNA for the CDR3 is TGTGCCAGCTCACCAGGGGGCGGCCAGCCCCAGCATTTT.

The chain uses TRBV19 and TRBJ1-3; perhaps TRBD1 as D (5 bases). Trimming pared 8 bases from V and 0 bases from J, leaving 14 bases between. In germline, CDR1 is LNHDA, CDR2 SQIVND (reference sequence). There are 15 residues in the CDR3. The CDR3, as DNA: TGTGCCAGTGGCCGCGGGGCCTCCTCTGGAAACACCATATATTTT. Protein: CASGRGASSGNTIYF.

The chain combines TRBV5-1 with TRBJ2-3, with 7 bases lining up with TRBD2. After removal of 4 bases from V and 0 bases from J, the junction contained 5 bases not matched to a gene. The CDR3 spans 15 residues. Germline loops: CDR1 SGHRS, CDR2 YFSETQ. The CDR3 is CASSPRGTSTDTQYF. In DNA, the CDR3 is TGCGCCAGCAGCCCGCGGGGGACTAGCACAGATACGCAGTATTTT. Looking up the rest from reference TRBV5-1 and TRBJ2-3 gives the full variable domain: KAGVTQTPRYLIKTRGQQVTLSCSPISGHRSVSWYQQTPGQGLQFLFEYFSETQRNKGNFPGRFSGRQFSNSRSEMNVSTLELGDSALYLCASSPRGTSTDTQYFGPGTRLTVL.

This clone has just one count. V gene TRBV30 combines with J gene TRBJ1-2; 11 bases are shared with TRBD1. Germline CDR1 GTSNPN, CDR2 SVGIG (reference sequence). This CDR3 contains 14 residues. Trimming removed 5 bases from V and 4 bases from J; junction bases left unmatched: 6. The CDR3 nucleotides read TGTGCCTGGCTCGGACAGGGGGCAGGCTATGGCTACACCTTC. Protein product: CAWLGQGAGYGYTF.

J is TRBJ1-1 and V is TRBV29-1; 7 bases align to TRBD1. This CDR3 is built from 14 residues. J gave up 1 base and V 7 bases, and 9 bases lay outside the gene matches. Germline V lookup: CDR1 SQVTM, CDR2 ANQGSEA. CDR3 sequence reads: CSGEKGAGNTEAFF. The CDR3 DNA is TGCAGCGGGGAAAAGGGGGCGGGGAACACTGAAGCTTTCTTT.

V is TRBV4-2 and J is TRBJ2-3; TRBD2 agrees at 14 bases. Trimming at V came to 0 bases and at J to 6 bases, leaving 14 bases not matched to a gene. The CDR3 runs 20 residues. Germline lookup yields CDR1 LGHNA and CDR2 YNFKEQ. The CDR3 nucleotides are TGTGCCAGCAGCCAAGATATTGTGATAGGACTAGCGGGAGGATCTGATACGCAGTATTTT. Its protein product is CASSQDIVIGLAGGSDTQYF.

This clone occurred a few times. V gene TRBV19 combines with J gene TRBJ2-7; 9 nucleotides line up with TRBD2. Germline V gene sequence: CDR1 LNHDA, CDR2 SQIVND (reference sequence). The CDR3 totals 16 residues. J gave up 2 bases and V 4 bases, and 9 bases lay outside the gene matches. CDR3 coding DNA: TGTGCCAGTAGTACCCTTGAAGCGGGAGGACCCTACGAGCAGTACTTC. It translates to CASSTLEAGGPYEQYF.

The gene calls are TRBV7-6 and TRBJ1-5; TRBD1 agrees at 10 bases. Germline loops: CDR1 SGHVS, CDR2 FNYEAQ. V dropped 2 bases and J dropped 2; count of bases not matched to a gene: 12. The CDR3 consists of 19 residues. CDR3 coding DNA: TGTGCCAGCAGCTTAAATGCGACGGGACAGGGGATCGGCAATCAGCCCCAGCATTTT. Its protein product is CASSLNATGQGIGNQPQHF.

This clone was detected once. The rearrangement links TRBV5-4 to TRBJ1-2; a possible D gene is TRBD1 (6 bases). Trimming removed 4 bases at V and 8 bases at J, with 21 bases between. Germline V gene lookup returns CDR1 SGHNT and CDR2 YYREEE (reference sequence). The CDR3 spans 15 residues. In DNA form, the CDR3 reads TGTGCCAGCAGCATACAACAGGGAGCCGCCTTCGGCTACACCTTC. Its protein product is CASSIQQGAAFGYTF.

The rearrangement uses TRBV5-6 and TRBJ1-5; the D is unclear. V lost 0 bases and J lost 0, with 7 bases in between. CDR3 length equals 15 residues. The germline V gene has CDR1 SGHDT and CDR2 YYEEEE. The chain's CDR3 is CASSLGGDSNQPQHF. CDR3 in DNA: TGTGCCAGCAGCTTGGGCGGGGATAGCAATCAGCCCCAGCATTTT.

CDR3 region: CASSQDGGTGREQYF. CDR3 DNA: TGTGCCAGCAGCCAGGACGGGGGGACAGGGCGCGAGCAGTACTTC. The chain couples TRBV4-2 to TRBJ2-7; 9 bases agree with TRBD1. J gave up 6 bases and V 3 bases, and 9 bases lay outside the gene matches. The CDR3 is 15 residues long. Germline V CDR1 and CDR2: LGHNA, YNFKEQ.

This chain joins TRBV6-1 and TRBJ2-5; 8 positions agree with TRBD2. V lost 4 bases, J lost 7 bases, and 14 bases stayed unmatched. CDR1 and CDR2 from the germline V gene are MNHNS and SASEGT. CDR3 length equals 16 residues. The CDR3 nucleotides are TGTGCCAGCAGTGCCCACTCGCGGGGGGTTCCAGGGACCCAGTACTTC. Translation: CASSAHSRGVPGTQYF.